This T cell receptor beta chain was identified in a study of OX40 agonist ivuxolimab in advanced cancers. Broadly, across the study: Ivuxolimab, which targeted the costimulatory receptor OX40 (CD134), was an agonistic, fully human IgG2 monoclonal antibody. The paper covers the monotherapy dose-escalation part of the phase I ivuxolimab trial, which included N ≈ 52 patients. Of the 50 to 55 dose-escalation patients, hepatocellular carcinoma was present in roughly 19, melanoma in some 15, renal cell carcinoma in 9 and head and neck cancer in 9. The purpose of peripheral TCRbeta sequencing was to test whether ivuxolimab changed TCR sequence diversity and led to clonal T-cell expansion. Patients were allowed to have had prior anti-PD-1, anti-PD-L1 or anti-CTLA-4 therapy, and approximately 40% of the dose-escalation patients had been treated with checkpoint inhibitors. Intravenous ivuxolimab was administered to patients every 2 weeks at six dose levels: 0.01, 0.1, 0.3, 1.5, 3 and 10 mg/kg. Three dose-escalation patients achieved partial responses, one with hepatocellular carcinoma and two with cutaneous melanoma. The dose-escalation cohort was over 70% male with a mean age of approximately 60 years, ranging from roughly 23 to 85. Broad study findings and their caveats: At doses of 0.1 to 3.0 mg/kg, clonal expansion of both CD4+ and CD8+ blood T cells was observed from baseline to week 6. After ivuxolimab, more expanded clones were found on average in CD8+ T cells than in CD4+ T cells. The antigen specificity of the peripheral T cells that underwent clonal expansion was not determined. Low levels of normalized T-cell clonal expansion were also seen in some patients who did not respond. Partial responders in the 0.1-3.0 mg/kg groups had among the lowest normalized peripheral clonal expansion, especially among CD8+ T cells.

The trial excluded patients who had a history of autoimmune disease or were on systemic immunosuppression. Peripheral blood for TCR sequencing was collected from all dose cohorts at baseline, on cycle 4 day 1, and on cycle 7 day 1. Samples were obtained from an open-label, multicenter, first-in-human phase I dose-escalation trial of ivuxolimab. Adults with locally advanced or metastatic melanoma, renal cell, hepatocellular, or head and neck squamous cell carcinoma were enrolled in the trial. CD4+ and CD8+ T cells were sorted separately from peripheral blood before TCR sequencing. CDR1 and CDR2 were assigned from the germline V gene as SQVTM and ANQGSEA. Relative to germline, V is missing 7 bases and J is missing 0 bases, with 4 bases of the junction outside any gene match. From its cysteine to its phenylalanine, the CDR3 spans 14 amino acids. Only CDR3 DNA remains: 42 bases, in frame from the first base.

To sequence the TCRbeta CDR3 region, genomic DNA was isolated from the sorted cells. TCRbeta CDR3 regions were sequenced using the immunoSEQ Assay. As stored in TCRdb, this immuneACCESS dataset retains in-frame rearrangements with V and J assigned. A fraction of the clones does not appear; measured against another copy, unresolved V genes explain less than half of the discrepancy, and the remainder lacks a known reason. The sample contains 15,000 to 20,000 clones, just under 75% of them found a single time. Of the sample, nearly 25% falls within the top ten clones. This clone has only one observation. Its antigen is currently not known. Per-nucleotide qualities are absent, and no much larger clonotype sits a single base away.

This receptor was identified in an adult with an advanced solid tumor such as melanoma, head and neck, liver or kidney cancer. The specimen comprised CD4+ or CD8+ T cells sorted from blood, sampled in a trial of the OX40 agonist ivuxolimab. The receptor chain draws on TRBV29-1 and TRBJ2-7; the junction holds 12 bases that match TRBD2. The CDR3 reads as follows: CSALAGGTSYEQYF. Read as DNA, the sequence is TGCAGCGCACTAGCGGGGGGAACCTCCTACGAGCAGTACTTC.